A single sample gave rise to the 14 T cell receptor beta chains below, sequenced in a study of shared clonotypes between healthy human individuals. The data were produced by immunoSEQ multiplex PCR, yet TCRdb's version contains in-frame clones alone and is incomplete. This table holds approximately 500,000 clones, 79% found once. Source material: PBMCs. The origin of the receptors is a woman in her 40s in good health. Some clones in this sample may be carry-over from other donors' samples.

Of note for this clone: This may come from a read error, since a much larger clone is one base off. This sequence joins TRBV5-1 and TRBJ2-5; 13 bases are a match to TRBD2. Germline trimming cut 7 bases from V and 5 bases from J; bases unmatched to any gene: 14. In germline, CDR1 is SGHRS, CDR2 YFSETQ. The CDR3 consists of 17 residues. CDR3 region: CASGPRPGLAGTETQYF. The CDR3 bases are TGCGCCAGCGGCCCGCGACCGGGACTAGCGGGAACGGAGACCCAGTACTTC.

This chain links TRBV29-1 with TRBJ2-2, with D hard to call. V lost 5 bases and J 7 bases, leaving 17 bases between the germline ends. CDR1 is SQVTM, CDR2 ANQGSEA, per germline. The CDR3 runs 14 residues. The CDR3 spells CSVPLRGVGGELFF. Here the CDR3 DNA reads TGCAGCGTTCCCCTGCGCGGCGTAGGCGGGGAGCTGTTTTTT.

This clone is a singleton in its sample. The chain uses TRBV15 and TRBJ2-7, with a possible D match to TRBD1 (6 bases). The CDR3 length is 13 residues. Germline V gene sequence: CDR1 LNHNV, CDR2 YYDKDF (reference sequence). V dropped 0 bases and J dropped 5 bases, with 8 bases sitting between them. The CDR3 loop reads CATSRDPGDEQYF. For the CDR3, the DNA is TGTGCCACCAGCAGAGATCCAGGGGACGAGCAGTACTTC. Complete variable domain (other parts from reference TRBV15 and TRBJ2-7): DAMVIQNPRYQVTQFGKPVTLSCSQTLNHNVMYWYQQKSSQAPKLLFHYYDKDFNNEADTPDNFQSRRPNTSFCFLDIRSPGLGDTAMYLCATSRDPGDEQYFGPGTRLTVT.

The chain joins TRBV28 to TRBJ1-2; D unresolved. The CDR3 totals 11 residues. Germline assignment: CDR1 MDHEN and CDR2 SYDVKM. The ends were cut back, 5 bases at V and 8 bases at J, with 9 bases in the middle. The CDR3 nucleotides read TGTGCCAGCAGTCCCTCAGACGGCTACACCTTC. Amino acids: CASSPSDGYTF.

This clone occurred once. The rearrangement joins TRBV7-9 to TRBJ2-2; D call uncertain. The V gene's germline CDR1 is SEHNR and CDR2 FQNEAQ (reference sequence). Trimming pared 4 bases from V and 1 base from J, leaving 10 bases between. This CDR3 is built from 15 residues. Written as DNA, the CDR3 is TGTGCCAGCAGCTCACCTGACCGGAACACCGGGGAGCTGTTTTTT. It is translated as CASSSPDRNTGELFF.

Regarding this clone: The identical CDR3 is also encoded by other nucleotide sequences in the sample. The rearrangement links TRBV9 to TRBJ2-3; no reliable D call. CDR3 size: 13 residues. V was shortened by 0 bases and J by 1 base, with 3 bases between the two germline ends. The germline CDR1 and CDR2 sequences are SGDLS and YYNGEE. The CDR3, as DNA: TGTGCCAGCAGCGTAGTAGGCACAGATACGCAGTATTTT. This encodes CASSVVGTDTQYF.

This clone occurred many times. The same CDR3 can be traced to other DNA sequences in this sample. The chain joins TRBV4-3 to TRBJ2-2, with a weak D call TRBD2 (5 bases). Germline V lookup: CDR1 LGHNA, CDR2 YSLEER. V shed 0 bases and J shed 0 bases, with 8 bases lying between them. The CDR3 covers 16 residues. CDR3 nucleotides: TGCGCCAGCAGCCAAGACGGACTCTCGAACACCGGGGAGCTGTTTTTT. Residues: CASSQDGLSNTGELFF.

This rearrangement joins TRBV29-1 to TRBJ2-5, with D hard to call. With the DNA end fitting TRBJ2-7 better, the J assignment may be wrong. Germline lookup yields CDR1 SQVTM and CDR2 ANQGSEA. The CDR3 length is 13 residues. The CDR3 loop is CSVEASGVGEQYF. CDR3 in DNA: TGCAGCGTTGAAGCAAGTGGGGTCGGCGAGCAGTACTTC.

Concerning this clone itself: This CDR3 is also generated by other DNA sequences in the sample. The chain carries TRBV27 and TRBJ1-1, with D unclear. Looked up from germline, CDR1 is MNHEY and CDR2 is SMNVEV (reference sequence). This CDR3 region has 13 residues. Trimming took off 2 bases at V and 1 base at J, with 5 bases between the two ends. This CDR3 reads CASSLERNTEAFF. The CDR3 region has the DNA TGTGCCAGCAGTTTAGAACGGAACACTGAAGCTTTCTTT.

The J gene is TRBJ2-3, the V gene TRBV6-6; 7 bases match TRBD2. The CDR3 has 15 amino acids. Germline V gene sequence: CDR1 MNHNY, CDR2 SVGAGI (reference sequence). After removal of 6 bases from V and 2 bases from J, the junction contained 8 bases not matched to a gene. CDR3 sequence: CASSTGLADTDTQYF. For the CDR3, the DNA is TGTGCCAGCAGCACGGGGCTAGCGGACACAGATACGCAGTATTTT.

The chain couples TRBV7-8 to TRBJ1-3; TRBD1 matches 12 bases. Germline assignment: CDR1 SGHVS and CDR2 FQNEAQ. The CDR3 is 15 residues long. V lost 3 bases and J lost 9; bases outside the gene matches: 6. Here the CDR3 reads CASSFRDRGQGTIYF. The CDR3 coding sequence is TGTGCCAGCAGCTTCCGGGACAGGGGGCAAGGCACCATATATTTT.

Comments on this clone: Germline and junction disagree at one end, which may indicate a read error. As DNA, the CDR3 is TGTGCTAGCAGCCCCCAGGGACAGGGTTGGGAGACCCAGTACTTC. This codes for CASSPQGQGWETQYF. The V and J genes are TRBV7-7 and TRBJ2-5; 9 bases line up with TRBD1. Germline V gene data show CDR1 as SSHAT and CDR2 as FNYEAQ (reference sequence). The CDR3 has 15 residues.

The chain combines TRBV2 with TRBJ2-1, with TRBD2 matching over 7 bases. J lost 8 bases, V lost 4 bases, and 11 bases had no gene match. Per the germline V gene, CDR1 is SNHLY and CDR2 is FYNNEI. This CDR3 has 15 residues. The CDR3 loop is CASSGALTSADEQFF. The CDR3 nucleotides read TGTGCCAGCAGTGGGGCCCTCACTAGCGCCGATGAGCAGTTCTTC.

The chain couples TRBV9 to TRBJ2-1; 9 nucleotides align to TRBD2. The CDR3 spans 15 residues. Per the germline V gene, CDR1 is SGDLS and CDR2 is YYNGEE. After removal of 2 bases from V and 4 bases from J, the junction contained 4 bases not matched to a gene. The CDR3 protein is CASSVRLAEYNEQFF. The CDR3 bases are TGTGCCAGCAGCGTGCGACTAGCGGAATACAATGAGCAGTTCTTC.